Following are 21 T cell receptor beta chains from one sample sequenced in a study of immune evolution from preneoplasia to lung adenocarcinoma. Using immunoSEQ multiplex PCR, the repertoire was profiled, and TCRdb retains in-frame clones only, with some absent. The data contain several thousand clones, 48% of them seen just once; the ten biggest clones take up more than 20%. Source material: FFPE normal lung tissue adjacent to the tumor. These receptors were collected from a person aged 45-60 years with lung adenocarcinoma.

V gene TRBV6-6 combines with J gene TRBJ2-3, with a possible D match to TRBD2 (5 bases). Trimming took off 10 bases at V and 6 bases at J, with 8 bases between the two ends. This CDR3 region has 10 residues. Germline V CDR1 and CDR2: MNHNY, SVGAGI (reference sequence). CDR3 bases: TGTGCCACGTGGGAGGATACGCAGTATTTT. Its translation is CATWEDTQYF.

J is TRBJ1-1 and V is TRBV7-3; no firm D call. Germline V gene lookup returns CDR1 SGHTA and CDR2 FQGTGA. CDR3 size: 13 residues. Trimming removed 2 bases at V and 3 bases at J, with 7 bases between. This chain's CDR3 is CASSLGGDTEAFF. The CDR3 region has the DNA TGTGCCAGCAGCTTAGGCGGTGACACTGAAGCTTTCTTT.

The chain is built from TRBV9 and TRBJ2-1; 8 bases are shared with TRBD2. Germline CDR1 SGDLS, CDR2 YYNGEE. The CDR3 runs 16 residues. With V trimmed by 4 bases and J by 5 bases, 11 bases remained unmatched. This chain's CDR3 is CASSSRTSMAHNEQFF. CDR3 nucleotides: TGTGCCAGCAGCTCCCGGACTAGCATGGCCCACAATGAGCAGTTCTTC.

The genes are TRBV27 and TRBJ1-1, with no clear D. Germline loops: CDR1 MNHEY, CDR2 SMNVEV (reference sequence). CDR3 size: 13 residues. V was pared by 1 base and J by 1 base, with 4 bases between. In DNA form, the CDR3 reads TGTGCCAGCAGTTTATTTAGGAACACTGAAGCTTTCTTT. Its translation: CASSLFRNTEAFF.

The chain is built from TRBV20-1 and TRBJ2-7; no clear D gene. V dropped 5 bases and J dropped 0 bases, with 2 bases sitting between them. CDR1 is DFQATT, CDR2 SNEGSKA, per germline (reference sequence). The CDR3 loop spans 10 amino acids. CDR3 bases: TGCAGTGCTGACTCCTACGAGCAGTACTTC. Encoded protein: CSADSYEQYF.

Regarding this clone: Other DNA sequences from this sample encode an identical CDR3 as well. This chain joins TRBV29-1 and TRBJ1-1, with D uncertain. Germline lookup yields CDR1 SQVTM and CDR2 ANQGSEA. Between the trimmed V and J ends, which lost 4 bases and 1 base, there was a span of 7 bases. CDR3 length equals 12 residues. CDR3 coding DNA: TGCAGCGTTGGACGGGAGAACACTGAAGCTTTCTTT. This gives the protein CSVGRENTEAFF. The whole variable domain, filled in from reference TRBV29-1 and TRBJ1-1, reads SAVISQKPSRDICQRGTSLTIQCQVDSQVTMMFWYRQQPGQSLTLIATANQGSEATYESGFVIDKFPISRPNLTFSTLTVSNMSPEDSSIYLCSVGRENTEAFFGQGTRLTVV.

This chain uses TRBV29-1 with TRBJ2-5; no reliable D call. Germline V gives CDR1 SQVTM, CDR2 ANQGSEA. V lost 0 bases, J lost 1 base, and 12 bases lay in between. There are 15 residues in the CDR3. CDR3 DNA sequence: TGCAGCGTTGAAGATCTGACGAGAGGCCAAGAGACCCAGTACTTC. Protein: CSVEDLTRGQETQYF. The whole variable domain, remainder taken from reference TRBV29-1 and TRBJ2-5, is SAVISQKPSRDICQRGTSLTIQCQVDSQVTMMFWYRQQPGQSLTLIATANQGSEATYESGFVIDKFPISRPNLTFSTLTVSNMSPEDSSIYLCSVEDLTRGQETQYFGPGTRLLVL.

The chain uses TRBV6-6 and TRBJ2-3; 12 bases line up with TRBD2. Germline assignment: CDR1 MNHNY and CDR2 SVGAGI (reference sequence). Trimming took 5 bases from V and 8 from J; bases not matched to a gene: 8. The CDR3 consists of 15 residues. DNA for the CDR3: TGTGCCAGCAGTGCTCCTAGCGGGGGGGCGGGTACGCAGTATTTT. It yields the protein CASSAPSGGAGTQYF.

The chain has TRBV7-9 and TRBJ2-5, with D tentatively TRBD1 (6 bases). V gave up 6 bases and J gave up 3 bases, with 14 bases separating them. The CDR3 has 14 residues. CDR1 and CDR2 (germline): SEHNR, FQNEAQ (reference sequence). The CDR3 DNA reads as TGTGCCAGCAGTTACCAGGGGACAAAAGAGACCCAGTACTTC. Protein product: CASSYQGTKETQYF.

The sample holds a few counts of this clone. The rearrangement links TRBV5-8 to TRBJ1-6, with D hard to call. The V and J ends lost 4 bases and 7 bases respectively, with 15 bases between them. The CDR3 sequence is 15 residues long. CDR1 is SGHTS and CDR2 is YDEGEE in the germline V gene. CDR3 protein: CASSPRQITNSPLHF. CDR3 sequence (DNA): TGTGCCAGCAGCCCGCGGCAGATAACGAATTCACCCCTCCACTTT.

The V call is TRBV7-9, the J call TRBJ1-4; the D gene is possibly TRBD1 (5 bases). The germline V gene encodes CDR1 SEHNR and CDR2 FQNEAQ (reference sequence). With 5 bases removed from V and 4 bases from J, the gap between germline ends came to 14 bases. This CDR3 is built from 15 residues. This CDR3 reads CASSAPGQSNEKLFF. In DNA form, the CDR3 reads TGTGCCAGCAGCGCCCCCGGACAAAGTAATGAAAAACTGTTTTTT.

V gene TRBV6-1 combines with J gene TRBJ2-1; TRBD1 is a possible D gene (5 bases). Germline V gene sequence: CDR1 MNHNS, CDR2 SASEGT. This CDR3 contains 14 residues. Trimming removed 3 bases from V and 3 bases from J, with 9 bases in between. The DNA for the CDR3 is TGTGCCAGCAGTGAGACAGAGTACTACAATGAGCAGTTCTTC. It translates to CASSETEYYNEQFF.

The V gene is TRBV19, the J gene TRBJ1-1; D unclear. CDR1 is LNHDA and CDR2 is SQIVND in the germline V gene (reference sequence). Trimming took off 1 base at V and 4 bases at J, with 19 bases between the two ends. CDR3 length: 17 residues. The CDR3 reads CASSIVARKGVATEAFF. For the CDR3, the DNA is TGTGCCAGTAGTATAGTAGCGCGGAAGGGAGTGGCCACTGAAGCTTTCTTT.

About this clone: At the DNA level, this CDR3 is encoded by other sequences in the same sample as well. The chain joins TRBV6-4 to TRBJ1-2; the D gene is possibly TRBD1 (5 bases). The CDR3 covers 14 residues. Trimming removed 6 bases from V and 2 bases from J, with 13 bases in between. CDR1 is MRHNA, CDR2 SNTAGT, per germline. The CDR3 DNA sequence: TGTGCCAGCAGACCGGGACCGTCAAACTATGGCTACACCTTC. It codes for CASRPGPSNYGYTF.

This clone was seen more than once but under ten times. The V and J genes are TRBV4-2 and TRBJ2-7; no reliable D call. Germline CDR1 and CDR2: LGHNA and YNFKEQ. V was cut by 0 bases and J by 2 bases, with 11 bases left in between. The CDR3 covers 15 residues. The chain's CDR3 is CASSQDFRIAYEQYF. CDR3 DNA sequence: TGTGCCAGCAGCCAAGATTTCAGGATAGCCTACGAGCAGTACTTC.

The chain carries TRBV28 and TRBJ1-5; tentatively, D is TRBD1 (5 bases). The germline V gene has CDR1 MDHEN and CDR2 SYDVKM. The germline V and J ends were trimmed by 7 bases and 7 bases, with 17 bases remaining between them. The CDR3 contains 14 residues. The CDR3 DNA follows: TGTGCCAGCACAAGCAGGGCCTTAGAACAGCCCCAGCATTTT. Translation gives CASTSRALEQPQHF.

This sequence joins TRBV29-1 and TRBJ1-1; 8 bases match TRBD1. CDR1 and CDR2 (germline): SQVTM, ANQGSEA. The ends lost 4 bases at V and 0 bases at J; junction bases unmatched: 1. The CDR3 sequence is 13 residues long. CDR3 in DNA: TGCAGCGTTGGGACAGGGTTGAACACTGAAGCTTTCTTT. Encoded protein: CSVGTGLNTEAFF.

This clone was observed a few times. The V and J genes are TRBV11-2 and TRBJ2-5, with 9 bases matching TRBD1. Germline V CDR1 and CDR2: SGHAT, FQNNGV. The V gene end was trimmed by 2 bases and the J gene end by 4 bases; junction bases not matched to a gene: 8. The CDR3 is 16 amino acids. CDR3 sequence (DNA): TGTGCCAGCAGCTTAATGTCCGCGGGACAGGGAGAGACCCAGTACTTC. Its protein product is CASSLMSAGQGETQYF.

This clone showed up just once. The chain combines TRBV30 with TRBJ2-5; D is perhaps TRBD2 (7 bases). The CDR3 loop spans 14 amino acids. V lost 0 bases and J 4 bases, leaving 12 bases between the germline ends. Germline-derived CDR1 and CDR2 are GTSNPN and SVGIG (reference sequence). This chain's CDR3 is CAWSVRGGGETQYF. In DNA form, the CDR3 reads TGTGCCTGGAGTGTGAGGGGGGGTGGAGAGACCCAGTACTTC.

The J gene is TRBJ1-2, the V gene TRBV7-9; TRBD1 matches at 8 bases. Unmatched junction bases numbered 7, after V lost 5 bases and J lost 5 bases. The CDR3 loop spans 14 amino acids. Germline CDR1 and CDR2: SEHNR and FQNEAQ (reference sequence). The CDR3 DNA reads TGTGCCAGCAGCCCCCGGGACAGGAGTTATGGCTACACCTTC. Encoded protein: CASSPRDRSYGYTF.

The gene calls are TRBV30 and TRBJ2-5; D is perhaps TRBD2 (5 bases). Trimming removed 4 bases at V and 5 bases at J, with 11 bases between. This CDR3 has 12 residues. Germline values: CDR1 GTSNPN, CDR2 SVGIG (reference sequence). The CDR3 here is CAWTPPGETQYF. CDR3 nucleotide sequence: TGTGCCTGGACTCCCCCGGGGGAGACCCAGTACTTC.